This TCR beta chain was identified in a study of cytomegalovirus exposure and HLA in healthy donors. Study-level findings and limits: Donors belonging to an Asian-associated ancestry cluster reportedly showed fewer N-insertions in productive TCRs than the approximately 640-donor mean, according to what a later analysis found.

Germline values: CDR1 MNHEY, CDR2 SMNVEV (reference sequence). The CDR3 length is 15 residues. The V gene lost 7 bases and the J gene lost 6 bases, with 19 bases spanning the gap. The primer mix had 60 Vbeta and 13 Jbeta primers. The repertoire was sequenced with immunoSEQ multiplex PCR; TCRdb's copy has only in-frame clones and lacks some. Altogether tens of thousands of clones are present, around three quarters being singletons, with the ten largest covering 5% to 7.5%. In regard to this clone: Antigen unknown.

This chain links TRBV27 with TRBJ2-1, with D possibly matching TRBD2 (5 bases). Sequences were obtained from PBMCs. The clonotype comes from a man aged 30 to 39 in good health and CMV-seronegative. CDR3 region: CASNKGQVRGNEQFF. CDR3 DNA: TGTGCCAGCAACAAAGGCCAAGTTCGGGGCAATGAGCAGTTCTTC.